This is a list of T cell receptor beta chains from one sample in a study of PD-L1 blockade in urothelial cancer. Data came from immunoSEQ multiplex PCR; TCRdb stores just in-frame clones and leaves some out. The data contain 49,000 or so clones, just over 85% of them singletons. Here the sequenced sample was PBMCs, taken around atezolizumab (anti-PD-L1) treatment. The receptors were gathered from a man aged 55 to 69 with urothelial cancer. The CDR3 runs from the conserved cysteine through the conserved F or W. A D gene is named only where the DNA matches it firmly. Clone size is shown for a subset of rows, as once, few, many or a class of expanded clone.

TRBV5-1	TRBD1	TRBJ1-1	-	TGCGCCAGCAGCCGCGGACAGGGTTCAGCTTTCTTT	CASSRGQGSAFF
TRBV9	-	TRBJ1-5	once	TGTGCCAGCAGCGCTCGCGACAGAAGCAATCAGCCCCAGCATTTT	CASSARDRSNQPQHF
TRBV2	TRBD2	TRBJ2-7	-	TGTGCCTGTCGACTAGCGGGTACCTCCTACGAGCAGTACTTC	CACRLAGTSYEQYF
TRBV18	-	TRBJ1-1	-	TGTGCCAGCTCCCCTGACAGGCTGAACACTGAAGCTTTCTTT	CASSPDRLNTEAFF
TRBV2	-	TRBJ1-2	-	TGTGCCAGCAGTGAGAGGGAACATGGCTACACCTTC	CASSEREHGYTF
TRBV2	-	TRBJ2-7	-	TGTGCCAGCAGTGGGACAGTCTACGAGCAGTACTTC	CASSGTVYEQYF
TRBV6-5	-	TRBJ1-6	once	TGTGCCAGCAGGGGCAGCTCCTATAATTCACCCCTCCACTTT	CASRGSSYNSPLHF
TRBV5-6	TRBD2	TRBJ2-5	-	TGTGCCAGCAGCTTGGTGTCTAGCGGGGGGCCTTATCAAGAGACCCAGTACTTC	CASSLVSSGGPYQETQYF
TRBV6-5	TRBD2	TRBJ2-7	-	TGTGCCAGCAGTTATAGCGGGGGCAGCTCCTACGAGCAGTACTTC	CASSYSGGSSYEQYF
TRBV6-4	TRBD1	TRBJ1-1	few	TGTGCCAGCAGGCTGACAGACAGGGGAAGGACTGAAGCTTTCTTT	CASRLTDRGRTEAFF